Presented here are 9 T cell receptor beta chains from one specimen sequenced in a study of TIL therapy for anti-PD-1-resistant metastatic lung cancer. This was the immunoSEQ v3 assay. The table came from immunoSEQ multiplex PCR; TCRdb's copy has only in-frame clones and leaves some out. The table lists over 10,000 clones, roughly two thirds of them singletons. The time point: pre-treatment sample, taken before nivolumab and TIL therapy. The tumor samples were excised metastases, mostly pleural nodules or supraclavicular lymph nodes. The sample in question was tumor tissue, obtained at baseline. The receptor source for this set is a woman between 30 and 80 years old with non-small cell lung cancer.

The V and J genes are TRBV11-2 and TRBJ1-1, with a tentative D call TRBD1 (6 bases). The CDR3 is 12 amino acids. Deletions cut 8 bases from V and 1 base from J, with 8 bases between. Germline V gene lookup returns CDR1 SGHAT and CDR2 FQNNGV. This CDR3 is CASGTQNTEAFF. The DNA of the CDR3 is TGTGCCAGCGGGACACAGAACACTGAAGCTTTCTTT.

This clone was found a few times. V and J are TRBV5-1 and TRBJ1-3, with no clear D. V lost 6 bases and J lost 3, with 16 bases in between. From germline, CDR1 is SGHRS and CDR2 YFSETQ. The CDR3 contains 15 residues. The CDR3 bases are TGCGCCAGCACAAATGAGGGAAACAGTGGAAACACCATATATTTT. Amino acids: CASTNEGNSGNTIYF.

The chain uses TRBV7-9 and TRBJ2-7; 9 nucleotides match TRBD2. The junction had 10 bases not matched to a gene; V was cut back by 5 bases and J by 5 bases. The CDR3 spans 15 residues. Germline V gene data show CDR1 as SEHNR and CDR2 as FQNEAQ (reference sequence). CDR3 DNA: TGTGCCAGCAGCACTATAGCGGGGGCTCGTCACGAGCAGTACTTC. Protein sequence: CASSTIAGARHEQYF.

By sample fraction, this clone is medium-sized (0.01 to 0.1%). The genes are TRBV5-6 and TRBJ2-2, with 10 bases lining up with TRBD2. CDR1 SGHDT and CDR2 YYEEEE come from the germline V gene. After removal of 2 bases from V and 2 bases from J, the junction contained 6 bases not matched to a gene. This CDR3 has 17 residues. Written as DNA, the CDR3 is TGTGCCAGCAGCTTTCTAGCGGGGGCCATTAACACCGGGGAGCTGTTTTTT. Translated, it gives CASSFLAGAINTGELFF. The variable domain in full, with the rest retrieved from reference TRBV5-6 and TRBJ2-2, is DAGVTQSPTHLIKTRGQQVTLRCSPKSGHDTVSWYQQALGQGPQFIFQYYEEEERQRGNFPDRFSGHQFPNYSSELNVNALLLGDSALYLCASSFLAGAINTGELFFGEGSRLTVL.

The chain links TRBV7-9 to TRBJ2-4; 7 nucleotides match TRBD1. The CDR3 spans 14 residues. V lost 5 bases and J lost 5; bases outside the gene matches: 6. Germline assignment: CDR1 SEHNR and CDR2 FQNEAQ (reference sequence). CDR3 bases: TGTGCCAGCAGCACGACAGGGAGTGAAAACATTCAGTACTTC. Amino acid sequence: CASSTTGSENIQYF.

The rearrangement joins TRBV7-2 to TRBJ2-4; a possible D gene is TRBD1 (7 bases). CDR3 length equals 14 residues. CDR1 and CDR2 (germline): SGHTA, FQGNSA. Trimming left V 8 bases short and J 3 bases short, with 14 bases between. Here the CDR3 DNA reads TGTGCCAGCGGAGCCAGGGGGGACAAAAACATTCAGTACTTC. Translation gives CASGARGDKNIQYF.

V is TRBV5-1 and J is TRBJ2-7, with D uncertain. V was trimmed by 5 bases and J by 0 bases, leaving 3 bases between them. Germline CDR1 reads SGHRS; CDR2 reads YFSETQ. CDR3 length: 11 amino acids. This chain's CDR3 is CASRGSYEQYF. For the CDR3, the DNA is TGCGCCAGCAGGGGCTCCTACGAGCAGTACTTC.

This chain joins TRBV11-3 and TRBJ2-3, with 8 bases that match TRBD1. This CDR3 is 14 amino acids long. Germline V lookup: CDR1 SGHNT, CDR2 YENEEA. V shed 4 bases and J 4 bases; nucleotides not matched to a gene: 4. This CDR3 reads CASSSDRGADTQYF. In DNA, the CDR3 is TGTGCCAGCAGCTCCGACAGGGGCGCAGATACGCAGTATTTT.

J is TRBJ2-6 and V is TRBV9; 8 positions match TRBD1. CDR3 length: 15 amino acids. The germline gives CDR1 SGDLS, CDR2 YYNGEE. Trimming at V came to 3 bases and at J to 2 bases, leaving 1 base not matched to a gene. The CDR3 here is CASSETGAGANVLTF. DNA for the CDR3: TGTGCCAGCAGCGAGACAGGGGCTGGGGCCAACGTCCTGACTTTC.